This entry features one T cell receptor (beta chain) sequence. Its binding antigen is unknown. The sample holds no much larger clone one base away, and base qualities are not on file. Measured from the cysteine to the phenylalanine, the CDR3 is 13 residues long. Solely the CDR3 DNA is kept, with 39 bases framed from the first base. As encoded in the germline V gene (reference sequence), CDR1 is GTSNPN while CDR2 is SVGIG. V is pared back by 0 bases and J by 2 bases, with 7 bases lying between the germline termini. Peripheral blood CD8+ and CD4+ T cells from healthy donors, Susac syndrome patients and multiple sclerosis patients were profiled using high-throughput TCR beta sequencing. The multiple sclerosis controls were treatment-naive patients whose relapsing-remitting disease, either stable or active, fulfilled the revised McDonald criteria. Bulk CD8+ and CD4+ T cells were purified magnetically by negative isolation, whereas CD8+ TEMRA cells were enriched by FACS. Blood was collected in EDTA tubes and processed within 24 hours, with PBMCs isolated through density gradient centrifugation. PBMCs intended for TCR sequencing were cryopreserved in liquid nitrogen and thawed later in a water bath at 37 degrees C. The sorted or isolated CD4+, CD8+ and CD8+ TEMRA cells reached a purity of at least 90%.

This specimen comes from a study of CD8 T cells in Susac syndrome (dated by TCRdb to between 2018 and 2020). The study in broad terms: The study used repertoire sequencing to test whether antigen drove CD8+ T cell activation and differentiation in Susac syndrome.

RNA was extracted using the RNeasy kit, and roughly 0.5 to 1 microgram was reverse transcribed with random hexamers. TCR beta CDR3 regions were amplified with the immunoSEQ multiplex PCR assay covering 54 Vbeta and 13 Jbeta segments. To correct PCR amplification bias, a synthetic template baseline was used for both primer optimization and computational correction. The authors processed their data as follows. Reads were assigned to V, D and J genes according to IMGT and analyzed in immunoSEQ Analyzer, with only productive sequences retained. Clonality was calculated as one minus the Shannon entropy normalized by log2 of the number of productive unique sequences. Public and private clones were assessed among the 100 most prevalent clones of each patient and control. A clone was defined as Susac-specific if it was absent from the healthy and MS cohorts, from roughly 1,000 published viral clones and from other ImmuneACCESS disease sequences. Clones were called with MiXCR by TCRdb after fastp trimmed the public reads at Q25, and only in-frame beta chains were retained. All rows with the same CDR3 protein become a single entry with the most common DNA and genes. TCRdb, rather than the study authors, made the V and J calls. Within this sample are about 250,000 distinct CDR3 sequences, with around 93% of them counted one time only. The top ten hold 0.07% to 0.09% of the sample.

Findings and caveats that apply to the study as a whole: The number of individuals in the TCR sequencing and HLA analysis was recognized as being relatively small.

Rearrangement joined TRBV30 to TRBJ2-5; possibly the D gene is TRBD1, per 6 matching bases. Sample: CD4+ T cells from PBMCs. The receptor comes from a human donor with multiple sclerosis. The CDR3 loop reads CAWSVGQQETQYF. In nucleotide form, the sequence is TGTGCCTGGAGTGTAGGACAGCAAGAGACCCAGTACTTC.